The clone carrying this TCR beta chain was observed a handful of times. Antigen specificity is unknown. This record belongs to a study of T cell repertoires in aging, cancer and after chemotherapy. Whole-study results and caveats: Age-matched healthy donors had significantly more diverse, less clonal blood TCR repertoires than untreated cancer patients. No conclusions about immunological memory after chemotherapy can be drawn from the repertoire data.

V lost 1 base to trimming and J lost 3 bases; unmatched junction nucleotides: 1. CDR3 size: 14 residues. Looked up from germline, CDR1 is SEHNR and CDR2 is FQNEAQ (reference sequence). The template was genomic DNA from peripheral blood, not RNA. A mixed TRB-A/B primer pool amplified rearranged TRB by multiplex touch-down PCR. MiXCR, run by TCRdb on the multiplex PCR reads, gives a single entry per CDR3 protein. The data show about 7,400 distinct CDR3 sequences, 35% to 45% seen once. Sequencing input: blood. The V gene is TRBV7-9, the J gene TRBJ1-1, with TRBD1 matching 8 bases. The TCR was taken from a human donor in good health. CDR3 coding DNA: TGTGCCAGCAGCTTAGTACAGGGGGACACTGAAGCTTTCTTT. It is translated as CASSLVQGDTEAFF.